These 20 T cell receptor beta chains share one sample of origin, sequenced in a study of cytomegalovirus exposure and HLA in healthy donors. Primers for the PCR totalled 60 Vbeta and 13 Jbeta. The assay was immunoSEQ multiplex PCR, and TCRdb's table has in-frame clones only and misses some. In the table there are roughly 130,000 clones, 75% to 85% of which are singletons. Sequencing was done on a sample of PBMCs. The source of these receptors is a man aged 30-40 years in good health and CMV-seronegative.

J is TRBJ2-7 and V is TRBV7-2, with 9 bases that match TRBD2. CDR1 and CDR2 from the germline V gene are SGHTA and FQGNSA. V lost 3 bases to trimming and J lost 3 bases; unmatched junction nucleotides: 15. This CDR3 has 18 amino acids. CDR3 DNA sequence: TGTGCCAGCAGCTTTGGTAATTCTCCTAGCGGGAAATACTACGAGCAGTACTTC. The encoded protein is CASSFGNSPSGKYYEQYF.

V usage is TRBV10-1 and J usage is TRBJ2-5; 10 positions match TRBD1. The assigned J gene may be wrong: the sequence end matches TRBJ2-7 better. Germline V CDR1 and CDR2: WNHNN, SYGVQD (reference sequence). The CDR3 is made up of 15 amino acids. The CDR3 loop reads CASSPETGGLYEQYF. CDR3 DNA sequence: TGCGCCAGCAGTCCAGAGACAGGGGGCTTGTACGAGCAGTACTTC.

V and J are TRBV21-1 and TRBJ2-7; TRBD2 is the table's D call and was not checked against the DNA. TRBV21-1 is deemed a pseudogene. The CDR3 covers 18 residues. The CDR3 DNA reads TGTGCCAGCAGCAATATTCGTAGAGGACTAGCGGGAGGACGCGAGCAGTACTTC. Residues: CASSNIRRGLAGGREQYF.

This clone was observed a handful of times. The chain joins TRBV6-1 to TRBJ1-2, with D possibly TRBD1 on 5 matching bases. The V end was cut by 4 bases, the J end by 4 bases, with 13 bases between. The CDR3 sequence is 14 residues long. Germline CDR1 MNHNS, CDR2 SASEGT. The CDR3 loop reads CASSVRQQVYGYTF. The CDR3 DNA reads as TGTGCCAGCAGTGTGAGACAGCAAGTCTATGGCTACACCTTC.

This clone was recorded once. The chain is built from TRBV9 and TRBJ2-2; TRBD2 matches 11 bases. The CDR3 has 19 residues. The ends lost 4 bases at V and 8 bases at J; junction bases unmatched: 19. Germline CDR1 reads SGDLS; CDR2 reads YYNGEE. The CDR3 DNA reads TGTGCCAGCAGCTCCTACCAACGAGGGCTAGCGGGAGGTGGAGGGGAGCTGTTTTTT. Its translation: CASSSYQRGLAGGGGELFF.

The chain uses TRBV6-6 and TRBJ1-5; D is ambiguous. This CDR3 is built from 16 residues. Germline assignment: CDR1 MNHNY and CDR2 SVGAGI (reference sequence). Trimming stripped 2 bases from V and 0 bases from J, with 11 bases between. CDR3 bases: TGTGCCAGCAGTTACCGGGAAAGTCCTAGCAATCAGCCCCAGCATTTT. Residues: CASSYRESPSNQPQHF.

This chain joins TRBV29-1 and TRBJ2-2; the D is unclear. Trimming took off 5 bases at V and 1 base at J, with 5 bases between the two ends. Germline CDR1 reads SQVTM; CDR2 reads ANQGSEA. The CDR3 length is 12 residues. The CDR3 spells CSVPWNTGELFF. The CDR3 DNA is TGCAGCGTTCCCTGGAACACCGGGGAGCTGTTTTTT.

The chain combines TRBV28 with TRBJ2-7, with D hard to call. The CDR3 contains 12 residues. Germline loops: CDR1 MDHEN, CDR2 SYDVKM. V was trimmed by 3 bases and J by 3 bases, leaving 6 bases between them. The CDR3 sequence is CASSLYSYEQYF. The CDR3 nucleotides read TGTGCCAGCAGTTTGTACAGCTACGAGCAGTACTTC.

The rearrangement links TRBV7-2 to TRBJ2-1; 12 nucleotides line up with TRBD2. Trimming at V came to 1 base and at J to 9 bases, leaving 7 bases not matched to a gene. This CDR3 is 16 amino acids long. Germline CDR1 is SGHTA and CDR2 is FQGNSA. This CDR3 reads CASSLVGLAGLGEQFF. In nucleotides, the CDR3 is TGTGCCAGCAGCTTAGTCGGACTAGCGGGGTTAGGTGAGCAGTTCTTC.

The chain recombines TRBV7-9 with TRBJ2-2; D is undetermined. Germline V gives CDR1 SEHNR, CDR2 FQNEAQ (reference sequence). CDR3 length: 13 residues. Trimming shortened V by 5 bases and J by 5 bases, and 9 bases separated the two germline ends. CDR3 region: CASSTTPTGELFF. The CDR3 coding sequence is TGTGCCAGCAGCACCACTCCGACCGGGGAGCTGTTTTTT.

The chain employs TRBV9 and TRBJ2-1, with TRBD2 as a possible D gene (6 bases). This CDR3 comprises 16 residues. Trimming stripped 0 bases from V and 1 base from J, with 11 bases between. Per germline, CDR1 SGDLS and CDR2 YYNGEE. Here the CDR3 reads CASSVGAGRSYNEQFF. In DNA, the CDR3 is TGTGCCAGCAGCGTAGGGGCAGGGAGGTCCTACAATGAGCAGTTCTTC.

The CDR3 sequence is CASTPGLAGLGSYNEQFF. CDR3 coding DNA: TGTGCCAGCACTCCGGGACTAGCGGGATTGGGTTCCTACAATGAGCAGTTCTTC. The chain joins TRBV5-4 to TRBJ2-1; 13 bases agree with TRBD2. Trimming removed 6 bases from V and 1 base from J; junction bases left unmatched: 10. Germline-derived CDR1 and CDR2 are SGHNT and YYREEE (reference sequence). The CDR3 runs to 18 residues. Drawing the rest from reference TRBV5-4 and TRBJ2-1, the complete variable domain is ETGVTQSPTHLIKTRGQQVTLRCSSQSGHNTVSWYQQALGQGPQFIFQYYREEENGRGNFPPRFSGLQFPNYSSELNVNALELDDSALYLCASTPGLAGLGSYNEQFFGPGTRLTVL.

Turning to this clone: Mismatch with germline at one junction end may stem from a read error. This chain's CDR3 is CASSKGRGDGNQPQNF. DNA of the CDR3: TGTGCCAGCAGCAAGGGACGGGGGGATGGCAATCAGCCCCAGAATTTT. V is TRBV7-2 and J is TRBJ1-5; D possibly corresponds to TRBD1 (5 bases). The CDR3 length is 16 residues. Germline CDR1 and CDR2: SGHTA and FQGNSA.

The J gene is TRBJ1-2, the V gene TRBV2; the D gene is possibly TRBD1 (5 bases). Trimming removed 4 bases from V and 7 bases from J, with 10 bases in between. CDR1 SNHLY and CDR2 FYNNEI come from the germline V gene. This CDR3 is 12 amino acids long. CDR3 loop: CASSVSGIGYTF. The CDR3 DNA follows: TGTGCCAGCAGTGTGTCAGGGATTGGCTACACCTTC.

The chain is built from TRBV13 and TRBJ1-1, with 7 bases aligning to TRBD1. The CDR3 spans 16 residues. Germline loops: CDR1 PRHDT, CDR2 FYEKMQ (reference sequence). With V trimmed by 5 bases and J by 0 bases, 9 bases remained unmatched. The CDR3 region is CASSGIPTGMNTEAFF. The CDR3 nucleotides read TGTGCCAGCAGCGGAATACCGACAGGGATGAACACTGAAGCTTTCTTT. Based on the CDR3 plus reference TRBV13 and TRBJ1-1, the full variable domain is AAGVIQSPRHLIKEKRETATLKCYPIPRHDTVYWYQQGPGQDPQFLISFYEKMQSDKGSIPDRFSAQQFSDYHSELNMSSLELGDSALYFCASSGIPTGMNTEAFFGQGTRLTVV.

In this sample, this clone turned up a few times. This chain uses TRBV4-1 with TRBJ2-1; tentatively, D is TRBD2 (6 bases). The CDR3 runs to 18 residues. Germline-derived CDR1 and CDR2 are MGHRA and YSYEKL. Trimming left V 3 bases short and J 3 bases short, with 21 bases between. The CDR3 sequence is CASSHGEVGWIVYNEQFF. DNA of the CDR3: TGCGCCAGCAGCCACGGGGAGGTTGGTTGGATTGTCTACAATGAGCAGTTCTTC.

The gene calls are TRBV4-1 and TRBJ2-5; D perhaps matches TRBD2 (6 bases). The last part of the DNA fits TRBJ2-7 better; the J call may be wrong. From germline, CDR1 is MGHRA and CDR2 YSYEKL. This CDR3 has 13 amino acids. The CDR3 bases are TGCGCCAGCAGCCACGGGAGCTCCTACGAGCAGTACTTC. Its translation is CASSHGSSYEQYF.

The chain combines TRBV7-7 with TRBJ2-2; 7 nucleotides line up with TRBD2. This CDR3 contains 15 residues. J was trimmed by 1 base and V by 5 bases; bases with no gene match: 4. Germline V CDR1 and CDR2: SSHAT, FNYEAQ (reference sequence). CDR3 nucleotides: TGTGCCAGCAGCCAGACTAGCCAGAACACCGGGGAGCTGTTTTTT. It codes for CASSQTSQNTGELFF.

The V call is TRBV9, the J call TRBJ1-2, with no clear D. The CDR3 is 13 residues long. Germline assignment: CDR1 SGDLS and CDR2 YYNGEE. Trimming took 2 bases from V and 2 from J, leaving 7 bases between them. The CDR3, as DNA: TGTGCCAGCAGCGTCGACTCAAACTATGGCTACACCTTC. This sequence encodes CASSVDSNYGYTF.

The chain employs TRBV10-2 and TRBJ2-1; 11 bases map to TRBD2. CDR3 length: 14 amino acids. V shed 8 bases and J 8 bases; nucleotides not matched to a gene: 8. Germline values: CDR1 WSHSY, CDR2 SAAADI. CDR3 nucleotide sequence: TGCGCCAGCCGTACTAGCGGGAGAGTATATGAGCAGTTCTTC. Translated: CASRTSGRVYEQFF.